The text below deals with one T cell receptor (beta chain). This CDR3 contains 16 residues. Germline V gene sequence: CDR1 SGHAT, CDR2 FQNNGV. J lost 0 bases, V lost 0 bases, and 1 base had no gene match. This entry is derived from a study of blood T cell repertoires in COVID-19. Study context: Samples of COVID-19 (acute and convalescent) were obtained from the United States, Italy and Spain.

Original processing notes: From reference gene primer amplification, estimates of nucleated cell counts were derived. Data came from immunoSEQ multiplex PCR; TCRdb stores just in-frame clones and leaves some out. V and J calls and clone size follow that table, whereas D and trimming were derived from the DNA. The sample holds some 250,000 clones, roughly 90% seen once. The chain recombines TRBV11-2 with TRBJ1-3, with 8 bases lining up with TRBD1. Sequenced sample: peripheral blood. This sequence originates from a man aged 25-45 years who had recovered from COVID-19. CDR3 sequence reads: CASSLETGGSGNTIYF. CDR3 sequence (DNA): TGTGCCAGCAGCTTAGAAACAGGGGGCTCTGGAAACACCATATATTTT.